Listed below are T cell receptor beta chains from one sample, sequenced in a study of cytomegalovirus exposure and HLA in healthy donors. Measured with immunoSEQ multiplex PCR; TCRdb has only the in-frame clones, and not every one. Of over 120,000 clones in the sample, more than 9.5% were seen once. The sample consisted of PBMCs. The receptors originated from a man in his fifties or sixties in good health and CMV-seronegative. Both conserved end residues are part of each CDR3. The D gene is left open where the match is weak. Rows give clone size only sometimes, using once, few, many, or a class for an expanded clone.

CDR3nt,CDR3aa,v_gene,len,abundance,d_gene,j_gene
TGTGCCAGCACGGGACAGCTTAATGAAAAACTGTTTTTT,CASTGQLNEKLFF,TRBV2,13,few,TRBD1,TRBJ1-4
TGTGCCAGCGGCTCTTCCGCGGCCTACAATGAGCAGTTCTTC,CASGSSAAYNEQFF,TRBV28,14,few,NA,TRBJ2-1
TGTGCCAGCAGCTTGAGCACAGGGTTTAGCTCTGGAAACACCATATATTTT,CASSLSTGFSSGNTIYF,TRBV7-9,17,NA,NA,TRBJ1-3
TGTGCCAGCAGCCTACCAGGACAATCTGGAAACACCATATATTTT,CASSLPGQSGNTIYF,TRBV28,15,NA,NA,TRBJ1-3
NA,CAWSVGVGAGQRRYF,TRBV30,15,NA,NA,TRBJ2-7
TGTGCCAGCTCACCGGTTAGTAGCGGGAGGTTGAATACGCAGTATTTT,CASSPVSSGRLNTQYF,TRBV18,16,NA,TRBD2,TRBJ2-3
TGTGCCTGGACCCTGGGGGGGGCAGGAAACACCATATATTTT,CAWTLGGAGNTIYF,TRBV30,14,few,NA,TRBJ1-3
TGTGCCAGCAGCTTAGCGCCCCCAGGGTACGGAAACACCATATATTTT,CASSLAPPGYGNTIYF,TRBV7-6,16,NA,NA,TRBJ1-3
TGCGCCAGCAGCGCGCTATCGAGCGGTGAAGAGACCCAGTACTTC,CASSALSSGEETQYF,TRBV5-1,15,few,NA,TRBJ2-5
TGTGCCAGCATGGGGCAGGGGTTTACCCATGGCTACACCTTC,CASMGQGFTHGYTF,TRBV6-1,14,few,NA,TRBJ1-2
TGTGCCAGCAGTATCCTAGGAGAGACCCAGTACTTC,CASSILGETQYF,TRBV6-1,12,NA,NA,TRBJ2-5
TGCGCCAGCAGCCCGTTTTTAGCGGGCACAGATACGCAGTATTTT,CASSPFLAGTDTQYF,TRBV10-1,15,few,NA,TRBJ2-3
TGCAGCGTGGAGGATAACTATGGCTACACCTTC,CSVEDNYGYTF,TRBV29-1,11,few,NA,TRBJ1-2
TGTGCCAGCAGATTATACAGGGGTAGCAATCAGCCCCAGCATTTT,CASRLYRGSNQPQHF,TRBV28,15,NA,TRBD1,TRBJ1-5
TGTGCCAGCAGCTTGGCCGGGACAGGGGGCCGCGAGCAGTACTTC,CASSLAGTGGREQYF,TRBV5-4,15,few,TRBD1,TRBJ2-7
TGCGCCAGCAGCCCTGGGCTGCTGAACACTGAAGCTTTCTTT,CASSPGLLNTEAFF,TRBV5-1,14,NA,NA,TRBJ1-1
TGTGCCAGCAGCTTTAGGCAGGGGGCCGGGGAGCTGTTTTTT,CASSFRQGAGELFF,TRBV7-8,14,NA,TRBD1,TRBJ2-2
TGTGCCAGTAGGCCCATAGCGGGGGACCAAGAGACCCAGTACTTC,CASRPIAGDQETQYF,TRBV19,15,NA,TRBD2,TRBJ2-5
TGTGCCAGCAGTCTCACCCGGACAGGGGTTGGAGGCTACACCTTC,CASSLTRTGVGGYTF,TRBV2,15,few,TRBD1,TRBJ1-2
TGTGCCAGCAGTGAGGGTCCGCTAACCAGGGGTATGCATGAAGCTTTCTTT,CASSEGPLTRGMHEAFF,TRBV6-4,17,NA,NA,TRBJ1-1
TGTGCCAGCCGGGTGCACGGCAATGAGCAGTTCTTC,CASRVHGNEQFF,TRBV28,12,NA,NA,TRBJ2-1
TGTGGGACCCATGGCGGGAGGCCCACAGATACGCAGTATTTT,CGTHGGRPTDTQYF,TRBV19,14,NA,TRBD2,TRBJ2-3
TGTGCCAGCAGCGTAGGGAGCGGGGGTTCCAATGAGCAGTTCTTC,CASSVGSGGSNEQFF,TRBV9,15,NA,TRBD2,TRBJ2-1
TGCGCCAGCAGCTCAGGAAATCCGGGACAGGGGCACTCTGGAAACACCATATATTTT,CASSSGNPGQGHSGNTIYF,TRBV5-1,19,few,TRBD1,TRBJ1-3